This TCR beta chain was documented in a study of CD8 T cells in ankylosing spondylitis. This clonotype was picked up many times. Its antigen remains unknown. The V end lost 2 bases, the J end lost 0 bases, and 7 bases lay between the germline ends. The CDR3 consists of 14 residues. CDR1 is MNHEY, CDR2 SVGEGT, per germline. Study-wide points: Significant enrichment of disease-linked clones was reported in matched ankylosing spondylitis synovial fluid. Seemingly distinctive of ankylosing spondylitis blood was a TCR beta motif formed by eight highly homologous variants.

Researchers built TCR beta libraries using quantitative 5'-RACE with molecular barcodes. TCRdb reprocessed the 5' RACE reads with MiXCR, giving one entry per CDR3 protein. The repertoire holds about 320,000 distinct CDR3 sequences, with 11% as singletons. The specimen sequenced was blood, either unsorted or a sorted T cell fraction (not recorded which). This rearrangement joins TRBV6-2 or TRBV6-3 to TRBJ1-1; weak D call: TRBD1 (5 bases). The origin of this receptor is a female donor with ankylosing spondylitis or in good health (not recorded which). This CDR3 is CASSYRGLNTEAFF. In DNA form, the CDR3 reads TGTGCCAGCAGTTACAGGGGCCTGAACACTGAAGCTTTCTTT.